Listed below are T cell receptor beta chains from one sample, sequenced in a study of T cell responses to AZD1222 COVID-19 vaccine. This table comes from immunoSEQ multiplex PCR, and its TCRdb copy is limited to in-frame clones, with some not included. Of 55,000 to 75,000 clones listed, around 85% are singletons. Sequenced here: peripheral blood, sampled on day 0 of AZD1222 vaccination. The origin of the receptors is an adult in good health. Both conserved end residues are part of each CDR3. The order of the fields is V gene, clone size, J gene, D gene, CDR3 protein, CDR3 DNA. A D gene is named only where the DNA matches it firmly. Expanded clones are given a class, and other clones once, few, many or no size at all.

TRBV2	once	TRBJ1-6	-	CASITRGAYNSPLHF	TGTGCCAGCATAACTCGGGGGGCCTATAATTCACCCCTCCACTTT
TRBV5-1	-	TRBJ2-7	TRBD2	CASSLVPTSGGHFSSYEQYF	TGCGCCAGCAGCTTGGTCCCCACTAGCGGGGGCCACTTTAGCTCCTACGAGCAGTACTTC
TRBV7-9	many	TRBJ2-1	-	CATPVVINLSYNEQFF	TGTGCCACCCCGGTCGTGATCAATCTCTCCTACAATGAGCAGTTCTTC
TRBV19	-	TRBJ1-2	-	CASSIAGDGYTF	TGTGCCAGTAGTATAGCCGGTGATGGCTACACCTTC
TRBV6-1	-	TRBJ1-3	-	CASSEAPGNTIYF	TGTGCCAGCAGTGAAGCACCGGGAAACACCATATATTTT
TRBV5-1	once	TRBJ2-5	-	CASDLGGGETQYF	TGCGCCAGCGACCTCGGGGGAGGAGAGACCCAGTACTTC
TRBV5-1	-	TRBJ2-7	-	CASSLVASVEQYF	TGCGCCAGCAGCTTGGTGGCGTCTGTCGAGCAGTACTTC
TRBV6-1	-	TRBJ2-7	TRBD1	CASSDYRGREQYF	TGTGCCAGCAGTGATTACAGGGGGCGCGAGCAGTACTTC
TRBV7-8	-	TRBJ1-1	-	CASSLAGQPEAFF	TGTGCCAGCAGCTTAGCCGGGCAGCCGGAAGCTTTCTTT
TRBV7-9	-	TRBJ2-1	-	CASSTPRLEGYEQFF	TGTGCCAGCAGCACCCCGAGACTAGAAGGCTATGAGCAGTTCTTC
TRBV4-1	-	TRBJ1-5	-	CASSQVFGYYQPQHF	TGCGCCAGCAGCCAAGTTTTTGGGTATTATCAGCCCCAGCATTTT
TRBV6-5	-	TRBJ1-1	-	CASSSRGGAEAFF	TGTGCCAGCAGTTCAAGGGGGGGCGCGGAAGCTTTCTTT
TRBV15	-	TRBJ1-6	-	CATSREGVMGNSPLHF	TGTGCCACCAGCAGAGAGGGGGTGATGGGTAATTCACCCCTCCACTTT
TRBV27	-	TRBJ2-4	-	CASSSRGSRNIQYF	TGTGCCAGCAGTTCACGGGGGTCGAGGAACATTCAGTACTTC
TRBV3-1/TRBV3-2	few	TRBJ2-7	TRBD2	CASGFGTSGGRVYEQYF	TGTGCCAGCGGATTTGGGACTAGCGGGGGCCGAGTATACGAGCAGTACTTC
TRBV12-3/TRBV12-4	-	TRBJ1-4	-	CASSRHSNEKLFF	TGTGCCAGCAGCCGACATTCTAATGAAAAACTGTTTTTT
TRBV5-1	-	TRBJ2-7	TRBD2	CASSPVERGTYEQYF	TGCGCCAGCAGCCCCGTTGAGCGGGGTACCTACGAGCAGTACTTC
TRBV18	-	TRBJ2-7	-	CASSPPNTPSYEQYF	TGTGCCAGCTCACCGCCTAACACACCTTCCTACGAGCAGTACTTC
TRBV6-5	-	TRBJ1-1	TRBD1	CASRKDRVSTEAFF	TGTGCCAGCAGGAAGGACAGGGTTTCCACTGAAGCTTTCTTT
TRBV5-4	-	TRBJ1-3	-	CASSSGAGNTIYF	TGTGCCAGCAGCTCGGGGGCTGGAAACACCATATATTTT
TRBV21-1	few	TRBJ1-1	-	CASSKVQKLHVPLNTEAFF	TGTGCCAGCAGCAAAGTCCAAAAGTTACACGTCCCCTTGAACACTGAAGCTTTCTTT
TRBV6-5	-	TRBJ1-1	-	CASSSDSGGRTEAFF	TGTGCCAGCAGTTCCGATTCGGGGGGGAGGACTGAAGCTTTCTTT
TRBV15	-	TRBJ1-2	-	CATSRDFTGMGNYGYTF	TGTGCCACCAGCAGAGATTTTACCGGGATGGGAAACTATGGCTACACCTTC
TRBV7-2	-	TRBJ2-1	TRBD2	CASSLAAGGLSYNEQFF	TGTGCCAGCAGCTTAGCAGCGGGAGGGCTCTCCTACAATGAGCAGTTCTTC
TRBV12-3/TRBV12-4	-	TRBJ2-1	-	CASRGNEQFF	TGTGCCAGTCGGGGCAATGAGCAGTTCTTC
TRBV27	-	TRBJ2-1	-	CASASGTARQFF	TGTGCCAGCGCCTCCGGGACCGCAAGGCAGTTCTTC
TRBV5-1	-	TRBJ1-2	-	CASSLGGLYGYTF	TGCGCCAGCAGCTTGGGGGGTCTCTATGGCTACACCTTC
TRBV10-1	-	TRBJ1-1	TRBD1	CASSDREGDTEAFF	TGCGCCAGCAGCGACAGGGAGGGTGACACTGAAGCTTTCTTT
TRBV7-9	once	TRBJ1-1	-	CAGDRPLDTEAFF	TGTGCCGGGGACCGGCCCCTTGACACTGAAGCTTTCTTT
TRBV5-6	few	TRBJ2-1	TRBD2	CASTLAGGFHNEQFF	TGTGCCAGCACCTTAGCGGGAGGGTTTCACAATGAGCAGTTCTTC
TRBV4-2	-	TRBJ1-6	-	CASSQDAQGDSPLHF	TGTGCCAGCAGCCAAGATGCGCAGGGTGACTCACCCCTCCACTTT
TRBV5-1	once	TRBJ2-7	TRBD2	CASSTTSDPSTYEQYF	TGCGCCAGCAGCACTACTAGCGACCCATCTACCTACGAGCAGTACTTC
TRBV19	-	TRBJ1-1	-	CASSVPGDSNTEAFF	TGTGCCAGTAGTGTTCCGGGAGATTCGAACACTGAAGCTTTCTTT
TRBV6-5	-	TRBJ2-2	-	CASSLSGTTDGELFF	TGTGCCAGCAGTTTATCCGGGACGACGGACGGGGAGCTGTTTTTT
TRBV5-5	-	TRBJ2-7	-	CASSLGRPYEQYF	TGTGCCAGCAGCTTGGGCAGGCCCTACGAGCAGTACTTC
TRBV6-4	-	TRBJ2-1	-	CASSAGEKEQFF	TGTGCCAGCAGTGCGGGGGAGAAAGAGCAGTTCTTC
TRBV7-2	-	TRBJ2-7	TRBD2	CASSIGLAGTYEQYF	TGTGCCAGCAGCATCGGACTAGCGGGGACCTACGAGCAGTACTTC
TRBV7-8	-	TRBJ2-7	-	CASSPTVPDYEQYF	TGTGCCAGCAGCCCGACAGTCCCCGACTACGAGCAGTACTTC
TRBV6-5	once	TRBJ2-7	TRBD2	CASTVGTGGRYEQYF	TGTGCCAGCACCGTTGGGACGGGAGGGCGGTACGAGCAGTACTTC
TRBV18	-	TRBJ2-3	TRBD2	CASSPSTSGADTQYF	TGTGCCAGCTCACCTTCGACTAGCGGGGCAGATACGCAGTATTTT
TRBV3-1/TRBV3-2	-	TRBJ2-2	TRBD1	CAVGTAGELFF	TGTGCCGTAGGGACAGCCGGGGAGCTGTTTTTT
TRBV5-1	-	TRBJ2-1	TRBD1	CASSSGTGQHNEQFF	TGCGCCAGCAGTTCCGGGACAGGGCAACACAATGAGCAGTTCTTC
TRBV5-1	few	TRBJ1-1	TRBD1	CASSPRTGDVEAFF	TGCGCCAGCAGCCCTCGAACAGGGGACGTTGAAGCTTTCTTT
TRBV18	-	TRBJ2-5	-	CASSPGTGETQYF	TGTGCCAGCTCACCCGGGACGGGCGAGACCCAGTACTTC
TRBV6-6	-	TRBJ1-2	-	CASSSPGQLNYGYTF	TGTGCCAGCAGTTCCCCCGGACAGCTTAACTATGGCTACACCTTC
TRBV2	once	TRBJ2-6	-	CASSSFYGANVLTF	TGTGCCAGCAGTTCGTTTTATGGGGCCAACGTCCTGACTTTC
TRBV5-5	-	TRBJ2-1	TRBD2	CASSLGPGGSGQYGKSEQFF	TGTGCCAGCAGCTTGGGACCAGGCGGGAGCGGACAATACGGGAAAAGTGAGCAGTTCTTC
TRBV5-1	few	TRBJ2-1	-	CASSLGGLGNEQFF	TGCGCCAGCAGCTTGGGGGGACTGGGCAATGAGCAGTTCTTC